The sequence of this TCR beta chain was determined in a study of blood T cell repertoires in COVID-19. Sequencing used immunoSEQ multiplex PCR; TCRdb keeps in-frame clones, though not all of them. The table lists some 300,000 clones, more than 75% of them singletons. Recruitment covered 20 to 25 US areas and drew participants whose ages spanned roughly 18 to 100 years. Cohort allocation depended upon clinical history that participants reported. Deletions cut 4 bases from V and 1 base from J, with 20 bases between. Germline values: CDR1 SGHRS, CDR2 YFSETQ. This CDR3 region has 17 residues. The sequencing input was PBMCs or T cells enriched from blood (not recorded which). The chain links TRBV5-1 to TRBJ2-5; TRBD1 might be the D (6 bases). The receptor comes from a woman under 40 who had recovered from COVID-19. The CDR3, as DNA: TGCGCCAGCAGCATGGGGATGGGGGCAGGGCTCCAAGAGACCCAGTACTTC. It is translated as CASSMGMGAGLQETQYF.